This TCR beta chain stems from a study of T cell responses to AZD1222 COVID-19 vaccine. Study-wide findings and caveats: At baseline, just 6 or 7 AZD1222 recipients tested seropositive. The donors showed a predominance of white British ancestry and of females, with possible underestimation of clonal diversity. Researchers report vaccine-associated CD4 TCRs spanning spike, with dominance at 160-218 and 743-854. A reported finding is that nearly half of spike-specific TCRs target unmutated variant regions.

This clone was found a few times. Its target is unknown. The length of the CDR3 is 12 residues. The germline V and J ends were trimmed by 2 bases and 3 bases, with 8 bases remaining between them. Germline values: CDR1 SQVTM, CDR2 ANQGSEA. Sequencing was performed with immunoSEQ multiplex PCR; in TCRdb, only in-frame clones are kept and a portion is missing. The table includes 140,000 to 150,000 clones, 90% to 95% detected once. This clonotype originated in an adult who received the AZD1222 COVID-19 vaccine. The chain joins TRBV29-1 to TRBJ2-7; no clear D gene. The sample was peripheral blood, taken 28 days after the second AZD1222 dose. CDR3 residues: CSVETNDYEQYF. The CDR3 DNA reads as TGCAGCGTTGAAACGAATGACTACGAGCAGTACTTC.